This TCR beta chain was recovered during a study of T cell responses to AZD1222 COVID-19 vaccine. On the study more broadly: Second-dose timings of about 4 or about 12 weeks were pooled.

Findings of the study overall: The breadth and depth of Spike-specific TCRs increased once two AZD1222 doses had been given. The reported proportion of spike-specific TCRs targeting unmutated variant regions was nearly half. White British people made up most donors, females outnumbered males, and clonal diversity was possibly underestimated.

Concerning this clone itself: Its antigen is not known.

Data came from immunoSEQ multiplex PCR; TCRdb stores just in-frame clones and leaves some out. The table has some 130,000 clones, 80% to 90% seen once. Germline V lookup: CDR1 SGHTA, CDR2 FQGNSA. Trimming took 3 bases from V and 8 from J; bases not matched to a gene: 6. The CDR3 totals 15 residues. This rearrangement joins TRBV7-2 to TRBJ2-1; TRBD2 matches 11 bases. This TCR was sampled from an adult in good health. The sequences come from peripheral blood, collected on day 0 of AZD1222 vaccination. Here the CDR3 DNA reads TGTGCCAGCAGCTTCACTAGCGGGGGAGCCTATGAGCAGTTCTTC. Translated, it gives CASSFTSGGAYEQFF.